The clone carrying this T cell receptor beta chain has just a few counts. Its target is unknown. Before extraction, the whole blood was not fractionated, and total RNA was taken from it. V was trimmed by 4 bases and J by 6 bases, leaving 16 bases between them. In germline, CDR1 is LNHNV, CDR2 YYDKDF (reference sequence). The CDR3 loop spans 14 amino acids. This specimen belongs to a study of human T cells and chemical hapten exposure. Study as a whole: Mainly, slight library volume differences in the pool made TCR yields vary.

Notes on the study in general: The number of TCRs above 1 in 1000 frequency did not change after DPC sensitization.

It was the library that attached unique molecular identifiers to individual cDNA molecules. In the original analysis: TCR counts had a median of approximately 96,000 per sample and spanned 23,224 to 690,600. TCRdb re-derived calls from the reads in MiXCR, one entry per CDR3 protein. The V and J calls were not made by the authors but by TCRdb's processing. Of 95,000 to 150,000 distinct CDR3 sequences listed, over 7% are singletons. This chain links TRBV15 with TRBJ2-7; weak D call: TRBD1 (5 bases). The source of this sequence is a human donor in good health. Some clones in this sample may be carry-over from other donors' samples. The sequenced sample was whole blood. This chain's CDR3 is CATSTEQGIGEQYF. CDR3 coding DNA: TGTGCCACCAGCACAGAGCAGGGAATCGGCGAGCAGTACTTC. Full variable domain (remainder filled in from reference TRBV15 and TRBJ2-7): DAMVIQNPRYQVTQFGKPVTLSCSQTLNHNVMYWYQQKSSQAPKLLFHYYDKDFNNEADTPDNFQSRRPNTSFCFLDIRSPGLGDTAMYLCATSTEQGIGEQYFGPGTRLTVT.